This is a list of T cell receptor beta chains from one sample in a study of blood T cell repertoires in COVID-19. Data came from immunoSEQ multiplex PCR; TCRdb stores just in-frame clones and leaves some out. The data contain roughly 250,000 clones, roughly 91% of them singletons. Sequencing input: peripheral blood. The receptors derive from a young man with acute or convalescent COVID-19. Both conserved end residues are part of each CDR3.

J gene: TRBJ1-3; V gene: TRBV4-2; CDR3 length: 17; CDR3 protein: CASSQVTATGGGNTIYF
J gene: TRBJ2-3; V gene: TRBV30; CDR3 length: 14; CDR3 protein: CAWSLRRFTDTQYF
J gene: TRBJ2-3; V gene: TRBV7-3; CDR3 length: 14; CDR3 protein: CASSLNPITDTQYF
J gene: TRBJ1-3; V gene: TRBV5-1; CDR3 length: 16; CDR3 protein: CASSLFMSGSGNTIYF
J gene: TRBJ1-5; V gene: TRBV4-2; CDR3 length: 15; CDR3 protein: CASSQDQGLNQPQHF
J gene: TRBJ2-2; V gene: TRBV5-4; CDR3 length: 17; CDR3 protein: CASSSGGTLGVTGELFF
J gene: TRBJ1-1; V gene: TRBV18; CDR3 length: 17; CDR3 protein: CASSPRAGTYMNTEAFF
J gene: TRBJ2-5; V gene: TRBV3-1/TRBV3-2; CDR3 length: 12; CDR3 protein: CASSPPGETQYF
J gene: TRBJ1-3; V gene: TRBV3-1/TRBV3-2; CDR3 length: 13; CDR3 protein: CASSSFGGNTIYF
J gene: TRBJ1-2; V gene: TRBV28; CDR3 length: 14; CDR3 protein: CASSLRVGIYGYTF
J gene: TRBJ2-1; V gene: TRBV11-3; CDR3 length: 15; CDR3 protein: CASSYLAGGRNEQFF
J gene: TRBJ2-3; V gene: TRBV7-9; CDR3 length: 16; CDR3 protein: CASSLEGSGGADTQYF
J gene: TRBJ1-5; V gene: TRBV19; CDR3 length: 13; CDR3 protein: CATDAGAAQPQHF
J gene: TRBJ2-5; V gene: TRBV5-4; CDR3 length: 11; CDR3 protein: CASSFGETQYF
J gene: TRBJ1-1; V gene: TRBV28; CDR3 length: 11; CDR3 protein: CASGPLTEAFF
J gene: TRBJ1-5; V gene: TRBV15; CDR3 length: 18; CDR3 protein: CATSRVLQVTHSNQPQHF
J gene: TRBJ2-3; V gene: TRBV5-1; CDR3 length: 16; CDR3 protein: CASSLEPSGTTDTQYF
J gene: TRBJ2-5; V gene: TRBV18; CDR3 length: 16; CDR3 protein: CASSLRAAGAQETQYF
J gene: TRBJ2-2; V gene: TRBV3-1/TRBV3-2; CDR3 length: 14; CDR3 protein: CASSQGHVGGELFF
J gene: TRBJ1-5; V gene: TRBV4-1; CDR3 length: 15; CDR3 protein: CASSQSRGRDQPQHF
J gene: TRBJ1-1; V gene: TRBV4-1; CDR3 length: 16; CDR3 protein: CASSQAGAGINTEAFF
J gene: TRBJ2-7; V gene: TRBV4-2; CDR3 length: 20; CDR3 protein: CASSPIDLAGVRSSSYEQYF
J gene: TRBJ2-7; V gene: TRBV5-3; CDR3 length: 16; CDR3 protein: CARSSGLAAMPYEQYF
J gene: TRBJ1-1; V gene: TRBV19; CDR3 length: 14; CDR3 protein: CASTLRTGNTEAFF
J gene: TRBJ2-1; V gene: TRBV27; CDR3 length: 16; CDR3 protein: CASSGRYRDTDNEQFF
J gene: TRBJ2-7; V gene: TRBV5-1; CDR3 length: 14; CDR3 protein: CASSLARGTYEQYF
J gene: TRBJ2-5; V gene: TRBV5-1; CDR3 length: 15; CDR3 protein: CASSLAGSLQETQYF
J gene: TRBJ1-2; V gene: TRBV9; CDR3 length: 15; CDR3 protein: CASSARTAEGGGYTF
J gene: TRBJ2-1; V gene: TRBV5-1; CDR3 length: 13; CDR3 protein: CASSWTSGGEQFF
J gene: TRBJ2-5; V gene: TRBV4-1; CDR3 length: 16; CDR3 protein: CASSNSGGFLAETQYF
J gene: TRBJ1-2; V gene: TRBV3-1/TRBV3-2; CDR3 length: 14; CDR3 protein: CASSQMSSTYGYTF
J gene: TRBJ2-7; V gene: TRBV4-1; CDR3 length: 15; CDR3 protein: CASSLTSGGSYEQYF
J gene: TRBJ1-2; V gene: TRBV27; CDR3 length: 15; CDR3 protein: CASSLSGTGPYGYTF
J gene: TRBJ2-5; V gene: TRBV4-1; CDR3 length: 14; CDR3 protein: CASSRLLGVETQYF
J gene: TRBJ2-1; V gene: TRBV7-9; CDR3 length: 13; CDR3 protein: CASSRRELNEQFF
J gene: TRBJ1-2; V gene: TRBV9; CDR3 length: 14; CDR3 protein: CASSENRVAGGYTF
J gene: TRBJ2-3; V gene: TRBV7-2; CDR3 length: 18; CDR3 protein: CASSLAGSLAGGPHTQYF
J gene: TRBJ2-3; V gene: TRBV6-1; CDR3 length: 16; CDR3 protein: CASSAIAGGSTDTQYF
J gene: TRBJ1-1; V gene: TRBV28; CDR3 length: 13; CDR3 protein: CASRTLGHTEAFF
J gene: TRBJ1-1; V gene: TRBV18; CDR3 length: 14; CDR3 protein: CASSQNRGDTEAFF
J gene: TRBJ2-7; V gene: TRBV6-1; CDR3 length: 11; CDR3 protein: CASSDYYEQYF
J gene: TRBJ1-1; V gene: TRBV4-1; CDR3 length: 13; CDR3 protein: CASSQKVDTEAFF
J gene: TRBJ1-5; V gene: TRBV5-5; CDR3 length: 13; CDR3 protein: CASSFTGDQPQHF
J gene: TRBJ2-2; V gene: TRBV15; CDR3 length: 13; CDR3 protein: CATVSVNTGELFF
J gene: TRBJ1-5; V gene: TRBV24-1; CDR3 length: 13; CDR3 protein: CATSPGGRRPQHF
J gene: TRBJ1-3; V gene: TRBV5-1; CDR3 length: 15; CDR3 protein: CASSHLGDFGNTIYF